This TCR beta chain was identified in a study of post-analysis software for immune sequencing data. Study observations and caveats: Patients with multiple sclerosis recorded significantly lower normalized Chao1 diversity than controls, the study found. Relative to controls, patients had five TRBV segments at higher frequency, with TRBV5-6, TRBV5-1 and TRBV20-1 among these.

In the case of this clonotype: Its antigen remains unknown.

Germline CDR1 is MDHEN and CDR2 is SYDVKM. V lost 5 bases and J lost 5; bases outside the gene matches: 3. This CDR3 is built from 14 residues. Built from TCR beta cDNA, the libraries had unique molecular identifiers in them. With about 0.95 to 10 million T cells as the source, a few hundred thousand cDNA molecules resulted. One entry per CDR3 protein results from TCRdb running MiXCR on the PCR reads. The data show about 460,000 distinct CDR3 sequences, over 35% seen once. The chain links TRBV28 to TRBJ1-4; 9 positions match TRBD1. This sequence was found in a girl aged 10-17 years with multiple sclerosis. The sequenced sample was blood. The CDR3 coding sequence is TGTGCCAGCAGTCCGACAGGGGGAAATGAAAAACTGTTTTTT. This sequence encodes CASSPTGGNEKLFF.